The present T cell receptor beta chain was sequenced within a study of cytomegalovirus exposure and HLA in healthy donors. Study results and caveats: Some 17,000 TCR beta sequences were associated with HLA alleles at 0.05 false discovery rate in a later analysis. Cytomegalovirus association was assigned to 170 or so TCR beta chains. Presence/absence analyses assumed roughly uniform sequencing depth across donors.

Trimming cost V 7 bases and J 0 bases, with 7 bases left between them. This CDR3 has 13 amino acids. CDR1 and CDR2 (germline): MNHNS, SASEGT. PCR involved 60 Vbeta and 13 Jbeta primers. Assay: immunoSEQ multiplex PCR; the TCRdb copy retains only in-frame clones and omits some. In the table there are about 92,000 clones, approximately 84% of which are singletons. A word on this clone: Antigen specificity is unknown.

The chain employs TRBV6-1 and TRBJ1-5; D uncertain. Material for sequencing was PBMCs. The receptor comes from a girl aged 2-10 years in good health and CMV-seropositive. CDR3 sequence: CASTDYSNQPQHF. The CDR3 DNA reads TGTGCCAGCACTGATTATAGCAATCAGCCCCAGCATTTT.